The source of this T cell receptor beta chain is a study of blood T cells in healthy people across ages. CDR1 is SQVTM and CDR2 is ANQGSEA in the germline V gene. J gave up 4 bases and V 2 bases, and 9 bases lay outside the gene matches. This CDR3 comprises 17 residues. This clonotype was counted a few times. Together with a sample-barcoded 5' primer, a J-beta primer mix was included in a second PCR lasting about 7 to 11 cycles. TCRdb reanalysed the 5' RACE reads using MiXCR and keeps one entry per CDR3 protein. The table has approximately 1.5 million distinct CDR3 sequences, 34% seen once. Sequenced material: blood. The receptor comes from a woman in her 30s in good health. This chain joins TRBV29-1 and TRBJ2-2; 11 positions match TRBD2. The CDR3 nucleotides read TGCAGCGTTGAATTAGTGCTAGCGGGAGGCATCACCGGGGAGCTGTTTTTT. Residues: CSVELVLAGGITGELFF.